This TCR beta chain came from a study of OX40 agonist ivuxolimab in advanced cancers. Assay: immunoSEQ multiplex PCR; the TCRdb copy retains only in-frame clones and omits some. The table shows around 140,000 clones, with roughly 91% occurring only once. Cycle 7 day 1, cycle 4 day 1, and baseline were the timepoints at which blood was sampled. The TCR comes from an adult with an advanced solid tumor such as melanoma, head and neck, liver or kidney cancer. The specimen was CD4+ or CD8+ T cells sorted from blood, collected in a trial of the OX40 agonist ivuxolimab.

The CDR3 region has the DNA TGTGCCAGCAGCAAGGCCATCTATGGCTACACCTTC. Translated, it gives CASSKAIYGYTF. This chain links TRBV2 with TRBJ1-2; unclear D gene. The V and J ends lost 6 bases and 4 bases respectively, with 9 bases between them. Germline V lookup: CDR1 SNHLY, CDR2 FYNNEI. This CDR3 comprises 12 residues. The whole variable domain, filled in from reference TRBV2 and TRBJ1-2, reads EPEVTQTPSHQVTQMGQEVILRCVPISNHLYFYWYRQILGQKVEFLVSFYNNEISEKSEIFDDQFSVERPDGSNFTLKIRSTKLEDSAMYFCASSKAIYGYTFGSGTRLTVV.